One sample yielded the 24 T cell receptor beta chains listed below, sequenced in a study of blood T cell repertoires in COVID-19. The assay was immunoSEQ multiplex PCR, and TCRdb's table has in-frame clones only and misses some. The sample holds about 130,000 clones, around 83% seen once. The sequencing sample was made of peripheral blood. The receptors derive from a human donor in a cohort sampled during active COVID-19.

As DNA, the CDR3 is TGTGCCAGCAGCTTCTCAGCGGTAGGGGAGCTGTTTTTT. Translated: CASSFSAVGELFF. The V gene is TRBV7-9, the J gene TRBJ2-2; TRBD2 is a possible D gene (5 bases). The CDR3 has 13 residues. Germline V CDR1 and CDR2: SEHNR, FQNEAQ (reference sequence). The germline V and J ends were trimmed by 3 bases and 8 bases, with 10 bases remaining between them.

This sequence joins TRBV9 and TRBJ1-4; TRBD1 aligns across 11 bases. The CDR3 totals 16 residues. CDR1 and CDR2 from the germline V gene are SGDLS and YYNGEE. V trimming: 4 bases; J trimming: 6 bases; junction bases outside the gene matches: 8. The CDR3 loop reads CASSPRMGQGDEKLFF. The CDR3 coding sequence is TGTGCCAGCAGCCCGAGAATGGGACAGGGGGATGAAAAACTGTTTTTT.

V usage is TRBV20-1 and J usage is TRBJ2-1; maybe TRBD2 (6 bases). Germline V gene lookup returns CDR1 DFQATT and CDR2 SNEGSKA (reference sequence). V lost 7 bases to trimming and J lost 5 bases, with 9 bases between them. The CDR3 loop spans 11 amino acids. The CDR3 protein is CSEGRNNEQFF. DNA for the CDR3: TGCAGTGAGGGGAGGAACAATGAGCAGTTCTTC.

The rearrangement links TRBV2 to TRBJ1-1; possible D gene TRBD1, 5 bases. Germline CDR1 SNHLY, CDR2 FYNNEI. CDR3 length: 15 residues. Between the trimmed V and J ends, which lost 5 bases and 0 bases, there was a span of 13 bases. CDR3 bases: TGTGCCAGCAGTACCGGGGGACTCATGAACACTGAAGCTTTCTTT. Translating it yields CASSTGGLMNTEAFF.

The V call is TRBV5-6, the J call TRBJ1-4; 7 bases align to TRBD1. Unmatched junction bases numbered 10, after V lost 3 bases and J lost 5 bases. CDR1 and CDR2 from the germline V gene are SGHDT and YYEEEE. The CDR3 length is 16 residues. The CDR3, as DNA: TGTGCCAGCAGCTCCTTACGACAGGGCCGGAATGAAAAACTGTTTTTT. Its protein is CASSSLRQGRNEKLFF.

The chain carries TRBV7-3 and TRBJ2-1; 9 positions match TRBD1. There are 14 residues in the CDR3. With 4 bases clipped from V and 6 bases from J, the junction kept 4 bases outside the gene matches. The germline gives CDR1 SGHTA, CDR2 FQGTGA. CDR3 in DNA: TGTGCCAGCAGCTACGGGACAGGGTCCAATGAGCAGTTCTTC. Its protein product is CASSYGTGSNEQFF.

The CDR3 nucleotides read TGTGCCAGTAGAAGACAGGGGGCGCCTTATGGCTACACCTTC. This gives the protein CASRRQGAPYGYTF. This sequence joins TRBV19 and TRBJ1-2; 10 bases match TRBD1. The germline V gene has CDR1 LNHDA and CDR2 SQIVND (reference sequence). Trimming removed 6 bases from V and 5 bases from J; junction bases left unmatched: 6. This CDR3 contains 14 residues.

This chain links TRBV5-8 with TRBJ2-5; TRBD2 matches 14 bases. Per germline, CDR1 SGHTS and CDR2 YDEGEE. V gave up 7 bases and J gave up 5 bases; unmatched junction bases: 10. The CDR3 length is 16 residues. The CDR3 nucleotides are TGTGCCAGCGGTTCGGGACTAGCGGGAGCGTTCGAGACCCAGTACTTC. It encodes CASGSGLAGAFETQYF.

A single count supports this clone. The V call is TRBV7-2, the J call TRBJ1-3; 8 bases line up with TRBD1. Germline CDR1 SGHTA, CDR2 FQGNSA. Germline trimming cut 1 base from V and 11 bases from J; bases unmatched to any gene: 13. CDR3 length: 16 amino acids. Written as DNA, the CDR3 is TGTGCCAGCAGCTTAGTGGGGGGGCGGACAGGGTGGTCCATATATTTT. This sequence encodes CASSLVGGRTGWSIYF.

The rearrangement joins TRBV7-3 to TRBJ2-5; a weak D match, TRBD2 (6 bases). Trimming removed 3 bases from V and 2 bases from J, with 10 bases in between. The germline gives CDR1 SGHTA, CDR2 FQGTGA. This CDR3 has 14 residues. CDR3 in DNA: TGTGCCAGCAGCTTCGGGGGACCACAAGAGACCCAGTACTTC. Translation: CASSFGGPQETQYF.

The chain combines TRBV18 with TRBJ2-3; 15 bases agree with TRBD2. CDR3 length: 20 amino acids. J lost 1 base, V lost 3 bases, and 11 bases had no gene match. The germline gives CDR1 KGHSH, CDR2 LQKENI. The CDR3 reads CASSPLGLAGGPGGTDTQYF. For the CDR3, the DNA is TGTGCCAGCTCACCGCTCGGACTAGCGGGGGGGCCTGGGGGCACAGATACGCAGTATTTT. Full variable domain (rest looked up from reference TRBV18 and TRBJ2-3): NAGVMQNPRHLVRRRGQEARLRCSPMKGHSHVYWYRQLPEEGLKFMVYLQKENIIDESGMPKERFSAEFPKEGPSILRIQQVVRGDSAAYFCASSPLGLAGGPGGTDTQYFGPGTRLTVL.

V and J are TRBV30 and TRBJ1-4, with 8 bases lining up with TRBD1. The germline CDR1 and CDR2 sequences are GTSNPN and SVGIG (reference sequence). V trimming: 0 bases; J trimming: 6 bases; junction bases outside the gene matches: 6. The CDR3 length is 15 residues. Written as DNA, the CDR3 is TGTGCCTGGAGTGTACGGGACAGGATCGATGAAAAACTGTTTTTT. As protein: CAWSVRDRIDEKLFF.

The J gene is TRBJ2-5, the V gene TRBV10-2; 7 bases are a match to TRBD1. Looked up from germline, CDR1 is WSHSY and CDR2 is SAAADI. The CDR3 has 13 amino acids. Trimming at V came to 8 bases and at J to 1 base, leaving 4 bases not matched to a gene. CDR3 sequence (DNA): TGCGCCAGCCTCGGGACAGTCCAAGAGACCCAGTACTTC. Protein product: CASLGTVQETQYF.

The CDR3 bases are TGTGCCAGCAGCTCCGGCGGGTGGAGGAACTATGGCTACACCTTC. It codes for CASSSGGWRNYGYTF. This rearrangement joins TRBV5-4 to TRBJ1-2, with D unclear. The germline V and J ends were trimmed by 3 bases and 2 bases, with 14 bases remaining between them. Germline CDR1 is SGHNT and CDR2 is YYREEE (reference sequence). The CDR3 consists of 15 residues.

The chain has TRBV24-1 and TRBJ2-1; 8 bases are shared with TRBD2. J lost 6 bases, V lost 7 bases, and 10 bases had no gene match. Germline lookup yields CDR1 KGHDR and CDR2 SFDVKD. This CDR3 comprises 15 residues. The DNA for the CDR3 is TGTGCCACCAGCCCGCTAGCGGGCGGACTCAATGAGCAGTTCTTC. Translated: CATSPLAGGLNEQFF.

In regard to this clone: This probably arose from a read error, given a far larger clone one base away. V usage is TRBV5-1 and J usage is TRBJ2-7, with D maybe TRBD1 (5 bases). V shed 4 bases and J shed 3 bases, with 8 bases lying between them. The CDR3 sequence is 12 residues long. CDR1 is SGHRS, CDR2 YFSETQ, per germline. CDR3 amino acids: CASSPDSYEQYF. CDR3 bases: TGCGCCAGCAGCCCTGACAGCTACGAGCAGTACTTC.

The chain joins TRBV9 to TRBJ1-6; TRBD1 aligns across 7 bases. Germline CDR1 SGDLS, CDR2 YYNGEE. Germline trimming cut 6 bases from V and 5 bases from J; bases unmatched to any gene: 11. The CDR3 extends over 16 amino acids. The CDR3 spells CASTSSPTGHNSPLHF. CDR3 in DNA: TGTGCCAGCACCAGTTCCCCGACAGGGCATAATTCACCCCTCCACTTT.

This clone occurred a few times. The rearrangement joins TRBV11-2 to TRBJ2-2; 9 bases agree with TRBD1. Trimming removed 5 bases from V and 3 bases from J; junction bases left unmatched: 7. Germline lookup yields CDR1 SGHAT and CDR2 FQNNGV. This CDR3 is built from 16 residues. The CDR3 DNA is TGTGCCAGCAGCGTAATTACAGGGGGCTACACCGGGGAGCTGTTTTTT. It codes for CASSVITGGYTGELFF.

A few counts support this clone. The chain couples TRBV5-4 to TRBJ1-2, with D possibly TRBD1 on 5 matching bases. V gave up 1 base and J gave up 3 bases, with 13 bases separating them. The germline CDR1 and CDR2 sequences are SGHNT and YYREEE (reference sequence). The CDR3 has 15 residues. Here the CDR3 DNA reads TGTGCCAGCAGCTTGATAGGAGGGGACGACTATGGCTACACCTTC. It yields the protein CASSLIGGDDYGYTF.

J is TRBJ1-1 and V is TRBV11-3; D is unclear. V shed 5 bases and J shed 0 bases, with 13 bases lying between them. CDR3 length: 15 amino acids. In germline, CDR1 is SGHNT, CDR2 YENEEA. The CDR3, as DNA: TGTGCCAGCAGCCCTCTTAACAGCCTGAACACTGAAGCTTTCTTT. Translated: CASSPLNSLNTEAFF.

This chain links TRBV15 with TRBJ2-5, with D possibly TRBD2 on 6 matching bases. Germline loops: CDR1 LNHNV, CDR2 YYDKDF (reference sequence). The CDR3 loop spans 15 amino acids. The V gene lost 0 bases and the J gene lost 2 bases, with 10 bases spanning the gap. CDR3 protein: CATSRDPGVQETQYF. CDR3 nucleotide sequence: TGTGCCACCAGCAGAGATCCGGGGGTGCAAGAGACCCAGTACTTC.

The chain links TRBV27 to TRBJ1-1; D gene uncertain. Trimming cost V 5 bases and J 3 bases, with 10 bases left between them. CDR1 is MNHEY, CDR2 SMNVEV, per germline (reference sequence). CDR3 length: 13 amino acids. In nucleotides, the CDR3 is TGTGCCAGCAGTCTCTATCTGGACACTGAAGCTTTCTTT. Residues: CASSLYLDTEAFF.

V and J are TRBV27 and TRBJ2-1; TRBD1 aligns across 7 bases. V shed 5 bases, J shed 2 bases, and the junction held 12 bases outside the gene matches. This CDR3 has 17 amino acids. The germline V gene encodes CDR1 MNHEY and CDR2 SMNVEV (reference sequence). This CDR3 is CASSLDRQGSAYNEQFF. In DNA, the CDR3 is TGTGCCAGCAGTCTAGACCGACAGGGATCGGCCTACAATGAGCAGTTCTTC.

The chain joins TRBV5-4 to TRBJ2-5; D possibly corresponds to TRBD1 (6 bases). CDR1 is SGHNT, CDR2 YYREEE, per germline (reference sequence). The CDR3 totals 13 residues. Trimming took off 4 bases at V and 5 bases at J, with 12 bases between the two ends. The CDR3, as DNA: TGTGCCAGCAGCCACAACAGGGACGAGACCCAGTACTTC. Translated, it gives CASSHNRDETQYF.